The rows below give T cell receptor beta chains drawn from one sample of a study of blood T cell repertoires in COVID-19. Profiling relied on immunoSEQ multiplex PCR, and the TCRdb table lists in-frame clones only, not all of them. The top ten hold approximately 2.1% of the sample, which has approximately 47,000 clones, approximately 85% seen once. What was sequenced was peripheral blood. The receptors here all came from an older woman with acute or convalescent COVID-19. The CDR3 runs from the conserved cysteine through the conserved F or W. Fields, in order: V gene, J gene, CDR3 protein.

TRBV7-2	TRBJ1-6	CASGSSYNSPLHF
TRBV15	TRBJ1-2	CATSTGGYYGYTF
TRBV11-2	TRBJ2-1	CASSRLRGNEQFF
TRBV6-1	TRBJ1-5	CASSEMGQIYSNQPQHF
TRBV28	TRBJ1-1	CASSLRPSAEAFF
TRBV15	TRBJ2-3	CATSKNSGGGTDTQYF
TRBV25-1	TRBJ1-4	CASSEVGGNEKLFF
TRBV6-1	TRBJ1-6	CASSEAGQGNDF
TRBV19	TRBJ1-2	CASSNYPYGYTF
TRBV18	TRBJ1-2	CASSSAQGAQSYTF
TRBV9	TRBJ2-7	CASSPYQGANWYEQYF
TRBV30	TRBJ2-7	CAWSVPGLRSYEQYF
TRBV6-5	TRBJ2-3	CASSSAGGGRYTQYF
TRBV5-1	TRBJ2-7	CASSLGPQTEQYF
TRBV5-5	TRBJ1-4	CASSFFHTGRGEKLFF
TRBV27	TRBJ2-1	CASSSLGTRNNEQFF
TRBV12-5	TRBJ1-5	CASGLLVNSQGQPQHF
TRBV28	TRBJ2-7	CASSSVRQGISYEQYF
TRBV5-5	TRBJ2-3	CASSLTAGVGTDTQYF
TRBV12-3/TRBV12-4	TRBJ1-2	CASSPGVPYGYTF
TRBV19	TRBJ1-5	CASRGGDVYQPQHF
TRBV12-5	TRBJ1-5	CASGEDRGIRQPQHF
TRBV9	TRBJ2-1	CASSAGTISYNEQFF
TRBV6-5	TRBJ1-5	CASRAGGLYTQPQHF
TRBV4-1	TRBJ2-1	CASSQGRLAGGDEQFF
TRBV6-4	TRBJ2-7	CASSELVGTEGAYEQYF
TRBV9	TRBJ1-1	CASSAEARDTEAFF
TRBV10-1	TRBJ1-2	CASSQGTNYGYTF
TRBV6-6	TRBJ1-5	CASSYSSSRRTQPQHF
TRBV28	TRBJ2-1	CASSFLGQTNEQFF
TRBV25-1	TRBJ2-7	CASSASGTRGRGEQYF
TRBV7-8	TRBJ1-1	CASSQGTGRNTEAFF
TRBV19	TRBJ1-2	CASSMGQGFGSYTF
TRBV4-1	TRBJ2-7	CASSHLDGGALGGEQYF
TRBV3-1/TRBV3-2	TRBJ2-5	CASSERRQTQYF
TRBV18	TRBJ2-2	CASSPFVGQGNTGELFF
TRBV9	TRBJ1-1	CASSVAGELATEAFF
TRBV6-2/TRBV6-3	TRBJ1-5	CASSPHRRQGRGVYNQPQHF
TRBV10-3	TRBJ2-7	CAIKELAGGFDEQYF
TRBV28	TRBJ1-2	CASSQQGRYYGYTF
TRBV3-1/TRBV3-2	TRBJ1-2	CASSPQGTNYGYTF
TRBV7-6	TRBJ2-5	CASSARLAGVQETQYF
TRBV21-1	TRBJ1-4	CASEELRGGEKLFF
TRBV5-1	TRBJ1-5	CASSLALNQPQHF
TRBV5-1	TRBJ1-4	CASSLGQGAEKLFF
TRBV5-8	TRBJ1-2	CASSRALVDGYTF